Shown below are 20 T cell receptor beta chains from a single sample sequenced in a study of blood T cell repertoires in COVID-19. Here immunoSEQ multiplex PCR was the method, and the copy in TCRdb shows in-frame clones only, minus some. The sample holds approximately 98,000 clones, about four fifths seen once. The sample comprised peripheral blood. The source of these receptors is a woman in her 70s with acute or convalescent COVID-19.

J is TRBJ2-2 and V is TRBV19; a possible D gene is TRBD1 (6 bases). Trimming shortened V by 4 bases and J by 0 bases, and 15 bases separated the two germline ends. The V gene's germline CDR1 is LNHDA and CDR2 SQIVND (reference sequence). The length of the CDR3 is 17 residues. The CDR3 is CASSRDTKFANTGELFF. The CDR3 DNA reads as TGTGCCAGTAGTAGGGACACCAAGTTCGCGAACACCGGGGAGCTGTTTTTT.

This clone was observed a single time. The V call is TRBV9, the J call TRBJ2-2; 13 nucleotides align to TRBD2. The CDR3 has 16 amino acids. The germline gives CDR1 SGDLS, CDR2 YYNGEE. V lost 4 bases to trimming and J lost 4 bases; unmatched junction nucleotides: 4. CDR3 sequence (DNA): TGTGCCAGCAGCCGCGGACTAGCGGGGGCCACCGGGGAGCTGTTTTTT. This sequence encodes CASSRGLAGATGELFF.

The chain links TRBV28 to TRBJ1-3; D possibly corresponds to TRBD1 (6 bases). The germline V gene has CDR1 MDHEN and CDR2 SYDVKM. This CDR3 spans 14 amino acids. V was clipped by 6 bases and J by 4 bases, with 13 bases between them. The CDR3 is CASRPTGSGNTIYF. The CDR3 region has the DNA TGTGCCAGCAGGCCTACAGGGTCCGGAAACACCATATATTTT.

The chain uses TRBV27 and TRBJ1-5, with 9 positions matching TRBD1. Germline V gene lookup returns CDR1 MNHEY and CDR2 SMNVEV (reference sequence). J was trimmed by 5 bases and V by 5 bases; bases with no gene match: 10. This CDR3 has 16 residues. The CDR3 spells CASSSNRGLKHQPQHF. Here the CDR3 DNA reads TGTGCCAGCAGTAGTAACAGGGGGCTGAAACATCAGCCCCAGCATTTT.

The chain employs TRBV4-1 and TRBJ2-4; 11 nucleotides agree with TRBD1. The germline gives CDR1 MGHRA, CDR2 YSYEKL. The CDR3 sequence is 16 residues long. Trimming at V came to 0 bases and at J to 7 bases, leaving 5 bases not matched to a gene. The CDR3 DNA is TGCGCCAGCAGCCAAGAGAAAAGGGACAGGGGGAACATTCAGTACTTC. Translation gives CASSQEKRDRGNIQYF.

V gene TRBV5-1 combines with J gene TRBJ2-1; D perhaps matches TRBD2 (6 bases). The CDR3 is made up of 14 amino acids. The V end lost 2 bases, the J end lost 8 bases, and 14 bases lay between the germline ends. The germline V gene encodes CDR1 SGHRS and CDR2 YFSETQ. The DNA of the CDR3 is TGCGCCAGCAGCTTTGGGGGGACCCGGGATGAGCAGTTCTTC. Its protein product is CASSFGGTRDEQFF.

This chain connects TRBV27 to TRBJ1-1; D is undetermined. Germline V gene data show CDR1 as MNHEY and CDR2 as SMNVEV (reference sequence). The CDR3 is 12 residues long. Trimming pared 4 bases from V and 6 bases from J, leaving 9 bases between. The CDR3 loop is CASSSKASEAFF. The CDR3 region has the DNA TGTGCCAGCAGTTCGAAAGCTTCTGAAGCTTTCTTT.

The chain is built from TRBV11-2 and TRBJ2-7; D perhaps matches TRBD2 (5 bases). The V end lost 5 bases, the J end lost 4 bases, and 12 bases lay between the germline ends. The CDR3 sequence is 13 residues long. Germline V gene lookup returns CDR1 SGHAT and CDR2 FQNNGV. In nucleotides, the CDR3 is TGTGCCAGCAGCATCGGGGTTTGGTACGAGCAGTACTTC. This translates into CASSIGVWYEQYF.

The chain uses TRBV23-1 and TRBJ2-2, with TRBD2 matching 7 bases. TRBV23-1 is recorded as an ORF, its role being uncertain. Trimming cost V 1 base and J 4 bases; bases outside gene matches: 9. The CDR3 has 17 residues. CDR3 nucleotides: TGCGCCAGCAGTCAATTGCGAAGCGGGACTCCCACCGGGGAGCTGTTTTTT. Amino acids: CASSQLRSGTPTGELFF.

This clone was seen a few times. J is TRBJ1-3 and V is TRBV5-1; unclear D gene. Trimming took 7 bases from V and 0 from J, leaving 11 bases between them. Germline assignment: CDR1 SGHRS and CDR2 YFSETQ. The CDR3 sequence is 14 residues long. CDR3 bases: TGCGCCAGCCGGGAGCAGTTCTCTGGAAACACCATATATTTT. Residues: CASREQFSGNTIYF.

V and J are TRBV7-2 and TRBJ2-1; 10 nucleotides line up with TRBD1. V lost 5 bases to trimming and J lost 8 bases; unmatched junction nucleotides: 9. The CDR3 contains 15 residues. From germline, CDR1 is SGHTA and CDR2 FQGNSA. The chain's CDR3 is CASSLTGTGVDEQFF. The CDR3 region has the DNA TGTGCCAGCAGCCTGACCGGGACAGGGGTGGATGAGCAGTTCTTC. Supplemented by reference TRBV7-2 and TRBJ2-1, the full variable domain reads GAGVSQSPSNKVTEKGKDVELRCDPISGHTALYWYRQSLGQGLEFLIYFQGNSAPDKSGLPSDRFSAERTGGSVSTLTIQRTQQEDSAVYLCASSLTGTGVDEQFFGPGTRLTVL.

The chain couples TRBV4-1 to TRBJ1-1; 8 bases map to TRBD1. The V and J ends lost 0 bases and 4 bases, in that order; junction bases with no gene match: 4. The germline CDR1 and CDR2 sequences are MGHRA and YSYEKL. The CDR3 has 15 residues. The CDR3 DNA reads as TGCGCCAGCAGCCAAGAAGGCAGGGGGCTCACTGAAGCTTTCTTT. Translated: CASSQEGRGLTEAFF.

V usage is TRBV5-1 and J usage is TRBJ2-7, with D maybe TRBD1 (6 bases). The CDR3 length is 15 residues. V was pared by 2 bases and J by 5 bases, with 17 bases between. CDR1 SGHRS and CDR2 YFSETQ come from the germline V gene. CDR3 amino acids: CASSFGGLQGNEQYF. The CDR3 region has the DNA TGCGCCAGCAGCTTCGGTGGCCTTCAGGGGAACGAGCAGTACTTC.

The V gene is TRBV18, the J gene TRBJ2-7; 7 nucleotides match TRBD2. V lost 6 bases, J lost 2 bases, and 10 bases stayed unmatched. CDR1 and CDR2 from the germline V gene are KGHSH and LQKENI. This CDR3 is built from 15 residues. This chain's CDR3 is CASSLGLVGPYEQYF. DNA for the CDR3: TGTGCCAGCTCTTTAGGACTAGTGGGTCCCTACGAGCAGTACTTC.

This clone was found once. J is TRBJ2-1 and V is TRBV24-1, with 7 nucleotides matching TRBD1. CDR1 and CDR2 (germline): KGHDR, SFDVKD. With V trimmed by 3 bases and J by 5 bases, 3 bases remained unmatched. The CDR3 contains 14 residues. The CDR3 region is CATSDQGDHNEQFF. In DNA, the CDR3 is TGTGCCACCAGTGATCAGGGGGACCACAATGAGCAGTTCTTC.

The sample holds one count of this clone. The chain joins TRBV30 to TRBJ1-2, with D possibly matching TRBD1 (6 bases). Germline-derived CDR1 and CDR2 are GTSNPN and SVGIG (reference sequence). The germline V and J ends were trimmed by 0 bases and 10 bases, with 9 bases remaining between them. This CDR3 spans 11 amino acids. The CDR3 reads CAWSVKGVYTF. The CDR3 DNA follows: TGTGCCTGGAGTGTAAAGGGGGTCTACACCTTC.

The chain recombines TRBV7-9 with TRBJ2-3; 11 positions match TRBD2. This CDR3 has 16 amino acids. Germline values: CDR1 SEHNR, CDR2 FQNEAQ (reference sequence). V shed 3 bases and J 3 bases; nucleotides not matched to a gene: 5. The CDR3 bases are TGTGCCAGCAGCTTTCCCGCTAGCGGGGGGACAGATACGCAGTATTTT. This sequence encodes CASSFPASGGTDTQYF.

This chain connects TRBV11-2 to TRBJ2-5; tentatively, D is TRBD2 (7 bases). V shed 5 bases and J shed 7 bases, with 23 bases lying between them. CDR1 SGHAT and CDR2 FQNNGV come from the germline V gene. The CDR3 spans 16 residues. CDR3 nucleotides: TGTGCCAGCAGCCCTAACCCCATGGGGGGGCGTGCGACCCAGTACTTC. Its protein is CASSPNPMGGRATQYF. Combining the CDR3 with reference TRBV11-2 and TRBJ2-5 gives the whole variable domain EAGVAQSPRYKIIEKRQSVAFWCNPISGHATLYWYQQILGQGPKLLIQFQNNGVVDDSQLPKDRFSAERLKGVDSTLKIQPAKLEDSAVYLCASSPNPMGGRATQYFGPGTRLLVL.

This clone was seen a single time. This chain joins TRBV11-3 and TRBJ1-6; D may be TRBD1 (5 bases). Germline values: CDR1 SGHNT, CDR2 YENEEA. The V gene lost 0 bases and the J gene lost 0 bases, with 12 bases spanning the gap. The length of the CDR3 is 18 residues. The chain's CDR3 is CASSLDDSPSSYNSPLHF. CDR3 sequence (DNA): TGTGCCAGCAGCTTAGACGACAGTCCAAGCTCCTATAATTCACCCCTCCACTTT.

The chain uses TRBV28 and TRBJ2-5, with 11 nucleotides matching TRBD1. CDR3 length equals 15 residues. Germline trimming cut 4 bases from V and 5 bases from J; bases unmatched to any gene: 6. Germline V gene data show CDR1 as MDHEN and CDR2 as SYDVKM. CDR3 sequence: CASSSSGTGGETQYF. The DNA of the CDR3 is TGTGCCAGCAGTTCCTCCGGGACAGGGGGGGAGACCCAGTACTTC. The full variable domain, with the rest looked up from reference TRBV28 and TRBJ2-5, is DVKVTQSSRYLVKRTGEKVFLECVQDMDHENMFWYRQDPGLGLRLIYFSYDVKMKEKGDIPEGYSVSREKKERFSLILESASTNQTSMYLCASSSSGTGGETQYFGPGTRLLVL.